The 11 T cell receptor beta chains in this list originate from one sample, sequenced in a study of control samples from healthy donors and cancer patients. Profiled with immunoSEQ multiplex PCR; TCRdb holds only in-frame clones, not every one. The sample yields hundreds of thousands of clones, more than 65% seen once. Sequenced sample: PBMCs. These receptors all stem from a woman aged 55-75 years with lung cancer.

This clone was picked up one time. The chain recombines TRBV21-1 with TRBJ1-2. TRBV21-1 is described as a pseudogene. The CDR3 spans 16 residues. The CDR3: CASSKESRGIPYGYTF. DNA for the CDR3: TGTGCCAGCAGCAAAGAGTCTCGGGGGATCCCCTATGGCTACACCTTC.

About this clone: The same CDR3 also results from other DNA sequences found in this sample. The chain combines TRBV7-9 with TRBJ2-5, with 9 bases aligning to TRBD1. Germline trimming cut 5 bases from V and 5 bases from J; bases unmatched to any gene: 6. Per germline, CDR1 SEHNR and CDR2 FQNEAQ (reference sequence). This CDR3 has 14 amino acids. CDR3 protein: CASSDRGGLETQYF. CDR3 DNA: TGTGCCAGCAGCGACAGGGGGGGTTTGGAGACCCAGTACTTC.

The chain has TRBV6-5 and TRBJ2-7; D ambiguous. Trimming removed 0 bases at V and 3 bases at J, with 12 bases between. CDR1 and CDR2 (germline): MNHEY, SVGAGI. The CDR3 runs to 15 residues. The DNA of the CDR3 is TGTGCCAGCAGTTACTCTTATCCCGTATTCTACGAGCAGTACTTC. It specifies CASSYSYPVFYEQYF.

CDR3 nucleotides: TGTGCCAGCAGTTTTAGACTGACAGGGAACAACTATGGCTACACCTTC. Encoded protein: CASSFRLTGNNYGYTF. The chain combines TRBV27 with TRBJ1-2; 7 bases are shared with TRBD1. The germline CDR1 and CDR2 sequences are MNHEY and SMNVEV (reference sequence). This CDR3 spans 16 amino acids. Trimming removed 3 bases from V and 2 bases from J; junction bases left unmatched: 9.

The chain couples TRBV3-1 (or the pseudogene TRBV3-2) to TRBJ1-6; TRBD1 matches 10 bases. With V trimmed by 2 bases and J by 8 bases, 6 bases remained unmatched. In germline, CDR1 is LGHDT, CDR2 YNNKEL (reference sequence). This CDR3 contains 16 residues. The CDR3 coding sequence is TGTGCCAGCAGCCAACTACTCGGGACAGGGGATTCACCCCTCCACTTT. Translated, it gives CASSQLLGTGDSPLHF.

The V call is TRBV5-1, the J call TRBJ1-5; TRBD1 aligns across 7 bases. The CDR3 is 14 residues long. Germline lookup yields CDR1 SGHRS and CDR2 YFSETQ. V lost 4 bases, J lost 5 bases, and 6 bases stayed unmatched. This chain's CDR3 is CASSRTGLDQPQHF. The CDR3 DNA is TGCGCCAGCAGCCGGACAGGTTTGGATCAGCCCCAGCATTTT.

This clone was observed a single time. The chain is built from TRBV2 and TRBJ1-1; possibly TRBD1 for D (5 bases). The germline V gene encodes CDR1 SNHLY and CDR2 FYNNEI. Trimming took off 1 base at V and 5 bases at J, with 14 bases between the two ends. The CDR3 sequence is 15 residues long. This chain's CDR3 is CASSEEAGRGTEAFF. The CDR3 nucleotides are TGTGCCAGCAGTGAAGAGGCAGGGCGTGGGACTGAAGCTTTCTTT.

V gene TRBV25-1 combines with J gene TRBJ2-1; no firm D call. The CDR3 totals 14 residues. The V end was cut by 4 bases, the J end by 0 bases, with 7 bases between. The germline V gene has CDR1 MGHDK and CDR2 SYGVNS. CDR3 loop: CASSAGYSYNEQFF. For the CDR3, the DNA is TGTGCCAGCAGTGCCGGATACTCCTACAATGAGCAGTTCTTC.

The V and J genes are TRBV6-5 and TRBJ1-1; 12 bases map to TRBD1. CDR1 and CDR2 (germline): MNHEY, SVGAGI. With V trimmed by 5 bases and J by 6 bases, 7 bases remained unmatched. There are 15 residues in the CDR3. The CDR3 region has the DNA TGTGCCAGCAGTAGATCCGGGACAGGGGGCTCTGAAGCTTTCTTT. Encoded protein: CASSRSGTGGSEAFF.

The J gene is TRBJ2-1, the V gene TRBV19; TRBD1 matches at 9 bases. The V gene's germline CDR1 is LNHDA and CDR2 SQIVND (reference sequence). The CDR3 runs 15 residues. V lost 6 bases and J lost 9; bases outside the gene matches: 12. This CDR3 is CASSNSGQGMSEQFF. In DNA form, the CDR3 reads TGTGCCAGTAGCAACTCGGGACAGGGTATGAGTGAGCAGTTCTTC.

The chain couples TRBV4-2 to TRBJ1-3; no clear D gene. Germline CDR1 is LGHNA and CDR2 is YNFKEQ. Deletions cut 1 base from V and 6 bases from J, with 4 bases between. This CDR3 has 12 amino acids. The CDR3 is CASSQGANTIYF. In nucleotides, the CDR3 is TGTGCCAGCAGCCAAGGGGCAAACACCATATATTTT.